This T cell receptor (beta chain) was obtained from a study of blood T cell repertoires in COVID-19. About the research overall: COVID-19 samples from acute and convalescent phases originated in the United States, Italy and Spain. T cells, B-cell-depleted T cells, or PBMCs supplied cDNA or gDNA.

V dropped 8 bases and J dropped 2 bases, with 10 bases sitting between them. CDR1 and CDR2 from the germline V gene are SEHNR and FQNEAQ (reference sequence). CDR3 size: 12 residues. Original handling: Amplifying reference gene primers gave estimates of nucleated cell counts. This table comes from immunoSEQ multiplex PCR, and its TCRdb copy is limited to in-frame clones, with some not included. The V and J calls and clone size come from that table; D and trimming were worked out from the DNA. The table has nearly 15,000 clones, approximately 88% seen once; the top ten hold about 9%. V is TRBV7-9 and J is TRBJ2-7, with TRBD2 as a possible D gene (5 bases). The clonotype comes from a human donor in a cohort sampled during active COVID-19. Source material: peripheral blood. The CDR3 region has the DNA TGTGCCAGCGGGGTCGGGGCCTACGAGCAGTACTTC. This encodes CASGVGAYEQYF.